This TCR beta chain was identified during a study of beta chain features in type 1 diabetes. Study-wide points: Any role of HLA type in TCRB rearrangement remained unresolved here. In comparison with healthy donors, patients had naive, central memory and Treg TCRB repertoires that appeared more similar.

CD4+ cells of the naive, central memory, regulatory and stem cell-like memory types were sorted via CD45RO/CCR7/CD25/CD127/CD95/CD27. In all sorted populations, purity surpassed 98%. Every isolated RNA sample was fully reverse transcribed, so sequencing captured expressed TCRB transcripts. Method: immunoSEQ multiplex PCR; TCRdb's copy keeps in-frame clones and lacks some. The profile shows a few hundred thousand clones, 9.5% to 12% of them singletons. Germline CDR1 reads GTSNPN; CDR2 reads SVGIG (reference sequence). V was clipped by 3 bases and J by 3 bases, with 12 bases between them. There are 14 residues in the CDR3. This clone was picked up a small number of times. Its antigen is currently unknown.

This sequence joins TRBV30 and TRBJ2-1, with D tentatively TRBD2 (5 bases). This TCR derives from a woman aged 25 to 39 in good health. Sequenced: naive CD4+ T cells from blood. The CDR3 bases are TGTGCCTGGAGAGCGCGGGTGGGCTACAATGAGCAGTTCTTC. Translated, it gives CAWRARVGYNEQFF.